These 14 T cell receptor beta chains originate from one sample sequenced in a study of sequential checkpoint blockade in melanoma (dated by TCRdb to about 2019). The library was made by the immunoSEQ multiplex PCR assay. This is the immuneACCESS table as TCRdb keeps it, with only in-frame sequences that have V and J called. A part of the clones is gone; compared with another copy, unresolved V genes explain less than half, and the rest is unexplained. This sample gives approximately 2,000 clones in total; roughly 17% of them show up just once. The ten largest clonotypes hold roughly 18% of the sample. The treatment or condition label, as the study defines it: randomized to nivolumab then ipilimumab (arm A) or the reverse (arm B). The input for sequencing was tumor tissue (inferred from file names), taken from a patient given nivolumab and ipilimumab in sequence. Receptors were obtained from a human donor with melanoma.

By share, this clone counts as hyperexpanded. The CDR3 is CASSEYGTMNTEAFF. CDR3 sequence (DNA): TGTGCCAGCAGTGAATATGGGACCATGAACACTGAAGCTTTCTTT. V gene TRBV25-1 combines with J gene TRBJ1-1; D is possibly TRBD1 (5 bases). This CDR3 spans 15 amino acids. Deletions cut 0 bases from V and 0 bases from J, with 8 bases between. Germline CDR1 MGHDK, CDR2 SYGVNS.

The rearrangement uses TRBV5-1 and TRBJ2-2; 11 nucleotides agree with TRBD1. The CDR3 covers 15 residues. Per the germline V gene, CDR1 is SGHRS and CDR2 is YFSETQ. The V and J ends lost 3 bases and 4 bases, in that order; junction bases with no gene match: 2. The CDR3 DNA sequence: TGCGCCAGCAGCTCGGACAGGGGGCCCACCGGGGAGCTGTTTTTT. As protein: CASSSDRGPTGELFF.

This clone showed up just a few times. This chain joins TRBV6-8 and TRBJ1-4; D not certain. Trimming took off 10 bases at V and 4 bases at J, with 10 bases between the two ends. CDR1 and CDR2 (germline): MNHGY, SAAAGT. This CDR3 has 12 amino acids. The DNA for the CDR3 is TGTGCCATCAGCGGGATTAATGAAAAACTGTTTTTT. Translating gives CAISGINEKLFF.

This chain uses TRBV19 with TRBJ1-5; 8 bases fit TRBD1. Germline V gene data show CDR1 as LNHDA and CDR2 as SQIVND (reference sequence). The CDR3 has 15 amino acids. V lost 7 bases and J lost 1; bases outside the gene matches: 6. This chain's CDR3 is CASKTGELSNQPQHF. CDR3 in DNA: TGTGCCAGTAAGACAGGGGAATTGAGCAATCAGCCCCAGCATTTT.

Judged by abundance, this clone is medium-sized. The V call is TRBV6-8, the J call TRBJ1-4; D is unresolved. This CDR3 has 15 amino acids. CDR1 is MNHGY and CDR2 is SAAAGT in the germline V gene. Trimming took off 7 bases at V and 0 bases at J, with 12 bases between the two ends. CDR3 coding DNA: TGTGCCAGCAAGGTTCAAGATTCAACTAATGAAAAACTGTTTTTT. Its translation is CASKVQDSTNEKLFF.

In its sample, this clone was seen a few times. The genes are TRBV6-8 and TRBJ1-4, with D maybe TRBD1 (6 bases). The CDR3 runs to 14 residues. From germline, CDR1 is MNHGY and CDR2 SAAAGT. Between the trimmed V and J ends, which lost 2 bases and 6 bases, there was a span of 10 bases. The CDR3 DNA follows: TGTGCCAGCAGTTACCTACAGGGTGATGAAAAACTGTTTTTT. Encoded protein: CASSYLQGDEKLFF.

The chain links TRBV19 to TRBJ1-1; D unclear. Germline CDR1 is LNHDA and CDR2 is SQIVND (reference sequence). V dropped 0 bases and J dropped 2 bases, with 7 bases sitting between them. This CDR3 has 14 residues. The CDR3 loop reads CASSIELLNTEAFF. CDR3 bases: TGTGCCAGTAGTATAGAGCTGTTAAACACTGAAGCTTTCTTT.

This clone was detected a few times. The chain combines TRBV18 with TRBJ1-1, with 7 bases that match TRBD1. The trim removed 6 bases at V and 4 bases at J, leaving 11 bases unmatched. Germline V CDR1 and CDR2: KGHSH, LQKENI. This CDR3 is built from 15 residues. The CDR3 reads CASSLTLQGSTEAFF. Here the CDR3 DNA reads TGTGCCAGCTCCCTCACTTTACAGGGGAGCACTGAAGCTTTCTTT.

The sample holds many counts of this clone. This chain links TRBV11-3 with TRBJ1-3; D may be TRBD1 (6 bases). Germline values: CDR1 SGHNT, CDR2 YENEEA. V was shortened by 3 bases and J by 4 bases, with 16 bases between the two germline ends. The CDR3 is made up of 16 amino acids. This CDR3 is CASSLGGRSSGNTIYF. CDR3 nucleotides: TGTGCCAGCAGCTTGGGGGGCCGTTCGTCAGGAAACACCATATATTTT.

By share, this clone counts as medium-sized. The chain carries TRBV6-8 and TRBJ2-7; D is uncertain. Trimming left V 5 bases short and J 1 base short, with 9 bases between. The CDR3 is 13 residues long. Germline assignment: CDR1 MNHGY and CDR2 SAAAGT. The CDR3 loop is CASSGFRSYEQYV. CDR3 nucleotide sequence: TGTGCCAGCAGTGGATTTAGGTCCTACGAGCAGTACGTC.

By its share, this clone is medium-sized. The chain carries TRBV11-3 and TRBJ2-1; 11 bases align to TRBD1. The CDR3 loop spans 14 amino acids. V lost 8 bases and J lost 5; bases outside the gene matches: 5. Germline CDR1 and CDR2: SGHNT and YENEEA. The CDR3 DNA reads as TGTGCCAGCTCACTGGGACAGGGGGACAATGAGCAGTTCTTC. It codes for CASSLGQGDNEQFF.

This clone is classed as medium-sized. The chain employs TRBV11-3 and TRBJ1-4; a weak D match, TRBD1 (6 bases). V lost 5 bases and J lost 7, with 17 bases in between. The length of the CDR3 is 15 residues. Germline loops: CDR1 SGHNT, CDR2 YENEEA. The DNA for the CDR3 is TGTGCCAGCAGCCGCCAGGGGAATGACGGTGAAAAACTGTTTTTT. This codes for CASSRQGNDGEKLFF.

The chain couples TRBV6-8 to TRBJ1-2; TRBD1 matches 9 bases. The V segment lost 7 bases and the J segment 8 bases; nucleotides outside the gene matches: 8. CDR1 and CDR2 from the germline V gene are MNHGY and SAAAGT. This CDR3 is 13 amino acids long. As DNA, the CDR3 is TGTGCCAGCACTCTAAGGACAGGGGAGGGCTACACCTTC. Protein sequence: CASTLRTGEGYTF.

This clone has just a few counts. The CDR3 DNA reads TGTGCCAGTAAGCGGATGGCAACTAATGAAAAACTGTTTTTT. Protein product: CASKRMATNEKLFF. The rearrangement links TRBV19 to TRBJ1-4, with D hard to call. Germline CDR1 and CDR2: LNHDA and SQIVND (reference sequence). V was cut by 7 bases and J by 0 bases, with 9 bases left in between. The CDR3 spans 14 residues.